The source of this TCR beta chain is a study of early T cells in non-severe SARS-CoV-2 infection. Study-level findings and limits: Lookups in VDJdb leaned toward anti-spike CD8 responses and missed private and CD4 specificities.

This clonotype was seen only a few times. Its target is not known. TCRdb itself ran the 5' RACE reads through MiXCR, one entry per CDR3 protein. The data show around 77,000 distinct CDR3 sequences, about 14% seen once. V was cut by 8 bases and J by 7 bases, with 12 bases left in between. CDR3 length equals 13 residues. Germline CDR1 and CDR2: MNHEY and SVGAGI. The TCR comes from an adult who was a healthcare worker with PCR-confirmed SARS-CoV-2 infection or an uninfected control (not recorded which). The sequenced sample was whole blood, obtained at baseline. V gene TRBV6-5 combines with J gene TRBJ1-6, with D tentatively TRBD1 (5 bases). The CDR3 spells CASRDLANSPLHF. Here the CDR3 DNA reads TGTGCCAGCCGGGACTTAGCGAATTCACCCCTCCACTTT.